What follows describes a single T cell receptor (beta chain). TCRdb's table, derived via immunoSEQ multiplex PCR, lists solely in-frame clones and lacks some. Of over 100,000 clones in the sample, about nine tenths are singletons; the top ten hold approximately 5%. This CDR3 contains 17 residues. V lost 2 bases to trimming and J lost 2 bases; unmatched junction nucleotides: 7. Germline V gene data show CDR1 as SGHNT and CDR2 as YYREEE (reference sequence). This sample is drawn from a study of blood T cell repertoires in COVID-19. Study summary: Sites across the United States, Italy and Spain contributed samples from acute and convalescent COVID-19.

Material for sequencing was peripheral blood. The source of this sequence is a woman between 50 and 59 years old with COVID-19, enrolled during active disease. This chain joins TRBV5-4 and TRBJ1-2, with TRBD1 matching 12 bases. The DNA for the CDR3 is TGTGCCAGCAGCTTTGGATTAGGGACAGGGGGCAACTATGGCTACACCTTC. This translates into CASSFGLGTGGNYGYTF.